Listed below are T cell receptor beta chains from one sample, sequenced in a study of monozygotic twins with inflammatory bowel disease. TCRdb re-called the 5' RACE reads; one entry per CDR3 protein, DNA not given. The specimen's table records 150,000 to 200,000 distinct CDR3 sequences. The sequencing input was blood. The receptors shown here come from a human donor with ulcerative colitis or Crohn's disease, or a healthy co-twin of an affected twin (not recorded which). Each CDR3 is given with its conserved first and last residue. Each record gives: J gene, V gene, CDR3 protein.

j_gene: TRBJ2-1
v_gene: TRBV7-9
CDR3aa: CASSLTGGPLF

j_gene: TRBJ1-3
v_gene: TRBV20-1
CDR3aa: CSARGQGQGNTIYF

j_gene: TRBJ2-3
v_gene: TRBV20-1
CDR3aa: CSASDFGQGLTDTQYF

j_gene: TRBJ2-1
v_gene: TRBV5-1
CDR3aa: CASSYSGDRVNEQFF

j_gene: TRBJ2-5
v_gene: TRBV18
CDR3aa: CASSPLFVRVEAQETQYF

j_gene: TRBJ2-3
v_gene: TRBV20-1
CDR3aa: CSASRGGWSDTQYF

j_gene: TRBJ2-7
v_gene: TRBV20-1
CDR3aa: CSGELTGPEQYF

j_gene: TRBJ2-7
v_gene: TRBV30
CDR3aa: CAWSDTTYEQYF

j_gene: TRBJ2-2
v_gene: TRBV4-1
CDR3aa: CASSQAVGNTGELFF

j_gene: TRBJ2-7
v_gene: TRBV10-3
CDR3aa: CAIGRTGTGTYEQYF

j_gene: TRBJ1-2
v_gene: TRBV28
CDR3aa: CASSLVGAGNYGYTF

j_gene: TRBJ2-7
v_gene: TRBV7-2
CDR3aa: CASSRQRRTSGWTYEQYF

j_gene: TRBJ2-5
v_gene: TRBV20-1
CDR3aa: CSARSIPRETQYF

j_gene: TRBJ2-1
v_gene: TRBV6-5
CDR3aa: CASSWDSTPNNEQFF

j_gene: TRBJ2-7
v_gene: TRBV7-8
CDR3aa: CASSLVASGAAYEQYF

j_gene: TRBJ2-1
v_gene: TRBV11-3
CDR3aa: CASSSYPSGGKNSSYNEQFF

j_gene: TRBJ2-2
v_gene: TRBV5-6
CDR3aa: CASSSIGGIWNTGELFF

j_gene: TRBJ2-3
v_gene: TRBV4-1
CDR3aa: CASSQVRKRAGGPVDTQYF

j_gene: TRBJ1-5
v_gene: TRBV6-1
CDR3aa: CASSPPGQANQPQHF

j_gene: TRBJ2-5
v_gene: TRBV15
CDR3aa: CATSREAARETQYF

j_gene: TRBJ1-4
v_gene: TRBV20-1
CDR3aa: CSARDNRGWEKLFF

j_gene: TRBJ2-7
v_gene: TRBV27
CDR3aa: CASSSGPYSYEQYF

j_gene: TRBJ1-1
v_gene: TRBV11-2
CDR3aa: CASSPDRLEAFF

j_gene: TRBJ2-1
v_gene: TRBV5-1
CDR3aa: CASSISTSGVYNEQFF

j_gene: TRBJ1-3
v_gene: TRBV9
CDR3aa: CASSAPGEGILNTIYF

j_gene: TRBJ1-5
v_gene: TRBV7-9
CDR3aa: CASSAQGQNQPQHF